This TCR beta chain was retrieved from a study of T cell responses to AZD1222 COVID-19 vaccine. The sample holds one count of this clone. The antigen is undetermined. Study-level findings and limits: The peak T cell response came first, and repertoires were sampled only after it. Unmutated variant regions are reportedly targeted by nearly half of spike-specific TCRs. Spike-wide vaccine-associated CD4 TCRs dominated at 160-218 and 743-854.

Sequencing used immunoSEQ multiplex PCR; TCRdb keeps in-frame clones, though not all of them. The sample has around 130,000 clones, around 89% seen once. Some second doses came at about 4 weeks and others at about 12 weeks; these were pooled. There are 16 residues in the CDR3. V lost 5 bases to trimming and J lost 5 bases; unmatched junction nucleotides: 10. CDR1 and CDR2 (germline): SGHVS, FQNEAQ. The clonotype was recovered from an adult who received the AZD1222 COVID-19 vaccine. V usage is TRBV7-8 and J usage is TRBJ2-5; 11 bases line up with TRBD1. The sequencing here drew on peripheral blood, taken 28 days after the second AZD1222 dose. CDR3 DNA sequence: TGTGCCAGCAGCCCCCGCGGACAGGGGGCCGGTGAGACCCAGTACTTC. This sequence encodes CASSPRGQGAGETQYF.